Listed here are 2 T cell receptor beta chains from one sample, sequenced in a study of T cell responses to AZD1222 COVID-19 vaccine. Sequenced by immunoSEQ multiplex PCR; TCRdb stores in-frame clones only, minus some. The data show 140,000 to 150,000 clones, 91% seen once. The starting material was peripheral blood, obtained on day 0 of AZD1222 vaccination. These receptors were collected from an adult in good health.

The chain carries TRBV19 and TRBJ1-5; D is ambiguous. The germline V gene has CDR1 LNHDA and CDR2 SQIVND (reference sequence). Deletions cut 6 bases from V and 5 bases from J, with 14 bases between. The CDR3 totals 14 residues. The CDR3 DNA sequence: TGTGCCAGTAGGCCGCCCCTGGGGTATCAGCCCCAGCATTTT. Amino acids: CASRPPLGYQPQHF.

This chain uses TRBV11-2 with TRBJ2-7; 10 positions agree with TRBD1. CDR1 is SGHAT and CDR2 is FQNNGV in the germline V gene. V dropped 6 bases and J dropped 2; count of bases not matched to a gene: 4. This CDR3 has 14 amino acids. CDR3 residues: CASSYGTGAYEQYF. The DNA of the CDR3 is TGTGCCAGCAGTTACGGGACAGGGGCCTACGAGCAGTACTTC.